The 5 T cell receptor beta chains listed next were all sequenced from one sample in a study of T-cell reconstitution after alpha-beta-depleted transplantation in children. The TCRbeta library was prepared with unique molecular identifiers. Via MiXCR, TCRdb re-called the PCR reads, giving one row per CDR3 protein. This table holds fewer than 500,000 distinct CDR3 sequences, roughly 43% found once. Sample: PBMCs, taken before TCRalphabeta/CD19-depleted stem cell transplant. The receptors originated from a girl aged 2-9 years with aplastic anemia, due to receive a stem cell transplant.

Concerning this clonotype: With a much larger clone just one base away, this may be a read error. The J gene is TRBJ2-5, the V gene TRBV4-1, with 12 positions matching TRBD2. This CDR3 region has 16 residues. The germline V gene encodes CDR1 MGHRA and CDR2 YSYEKL. CDR3 loop: CASSHGLAGGIETQCF. The CDR3 nucleotides are TGCGCCAGCAGCCACGGGCTAGCGGGAGGGATAGAGACCCAGTGCTTC.

The CDR3 protein is CSALQAGTDTQYF. CDR3 nucleotides: TGCAGCGCCCTTCAAGCGGGCACAGATACGCAGTATTTT. The chain links TRBV29-1 to TRBJ2-3, with D possibly matching TRBD2 (5 bases). The CDR3 contains 13 residues. Between the trimmed V and J ends, which lost 7 bases and 1 base, there was a span of 12 bases. Germline V gene data show CDR1 as SQVTM and CDR2 as ANQGSEA.

The V and J genes are TRBV20-1 and TRBJ1-5; possibly TRBD1 for D (5 bases). V was clipped by 3 bases and J by 4 bases, with 10 bases between them. Germline V gives CDR1 DFQATT, CDR2 SNEGSKA (reference sequence). CDR3 length equals 13 residues. This CDR3 reads CSARGPANQPQHF. The CDR3 DNA reads as TGCAGTGCTAGGGGGCCCGCGAATCAGCCCCAGCATTTT.

V is TRBV4-2 and J is TRBJ2-7; 15 bases line up with TRBD2. The CDR3 consists of 17 residues. V shed 4 bases and J 6 bases; nucleotides not matched to a gene: 10. The V gene's germline CDR1 is LGHNA and CDR2 YNFKEQ. CDR3 sequence reads: CASSPGLAGGGPREQYF. CDR3 coding DNA: TGTGCCAGCAGCCCGGGACTAGCGGGAGGAGGACCCCGCGAGCAGTACTTC.

The V and J genes are TRBV6-1 and TRBJ2-3; 11 bases are a match to TRBD1. There are 15 residues in the CDR3. Germline trimming cut 5 bases from V and 5 bases from J; bases unmatched to any gene: 6. CDR1 is MNHNS, CDR2 SASEGT, per germline. The CDR3 nucleotides are TGTGCCAGCAGTCCCGGGACAGGGGGGAAAGATACGCAGTATTTT. Amino acids: CASSPGTGGKDTQYF.